This T cell receptor (beta chain) was obtained from a study of T cells expressing NK-cell markers. TCRdb re-called the 5' RACE reads; every CDR3 protein appears as one record, without DNA. The sample has 400,000 to 550,000 distinct CDR3 sequences. Sequenced: blood T cells: a sorted CD56 or NKG2C T cell subset, CD4+ or CD8+ T cells, or bulk PBMC T cells (not recorded which). The source of this sequence is a woman between 18 and 70 years old in good health.

This CDR3 is CASSSPGTPSHEQFF. The J gene is TRBJ2-1, the V gene TRBV28; with no DNA, the TCRdb D assignment of TRBD1 cannot be verified. The CDR3 sequence is 15 residues long. Germline V gene sequence: CDR1 MDHEN, CDR2 SYDVKM.